The T cell receptor (beta chain) described here comes from a study of shared clonotypes between healthy human individuals. General study findings and limits: Rarefaction showed that sequencing of sorted subsets was incomplete (despite large depth). Clonotypes shared by all four sorted-subset donors had higher generation probabilities than non-shared clonotypes.

This clone was detected once. What it recognizes is unknown. Into CD45RA+ naive and CD45RA-negative memory subsets, the CD4+ cells were split. This was a deep-level run. Libraries were prepared by immunoSEQ multiplex PCR; TCRdb keeps only in-frame clonotypes and omits some of them. The sample consists of hundreds of thousands of clones, over 65% of them appearing once. Specimen: memory CD4+ T cells sorted from blood. Stated subset: CD45RA-negative fraction. This sequence originates from a woman under 40 in good health.

CDR3 DNA sequence: TGTGCCAGCAGCTTTCAGGTATCCTCCTACGAGCAGTACTTC. Translation: CASSFQVSSYEQYF. The chain employs TRBV11-2 and TRBJ2-7, with D unclear. This CDR3 has 14 residues. V lost 3 bases to trimming and J lost 0 bases, with 9 bases between them. Germline assignment: CDR1 SGHAT and CDR2 FQNNGV. The whole variable domain, filled in from reference TRBV11-2 and TRBJ2-7, reads EAGVAQSPRYKIIEKRQSVAFWCNPISGHATLYWYQQILGQGPKLLIQFQNNGVVDDSQLPKDRFSAERLKGVDSTLKIQPAKLEDSAVYLCASSFQVSSYEQYFGPGTRLTVT.